These T cell receptor beta chains were read from a single sample in a study of patients and donors after allogeneic stem cell transplantation. MiXCR, applied by TCRdb to the RT-PCR reads, yields one record per CDR3 protein. Of about 89,000 distinct CDR3 sequences in the sample, roughly 48% were seen once. Specimen: blood, either unsorted or a sorted T cell fraction (not recorded which). The receptors derive from a human donor who was either an allogeneic HSCT recipient or a stem cell or donor lymphocyte infusion donor (not recorded which). It is not recorded whose cells these are; they may come from a transplant donor. CDR3s include the opening cysteine and the closing phenylalanine or tryptophan. The D gene is left open where the match is weak. Some rows have no size entry. The others give once, few or many, or a class for an expanded clone.

TRBV10-3	NA	once	TRBJ1-2	13	TGTGCCATCACATCGACAGACAACTATGGCTACACCTTC	CAITSTDNYGYTF
TRBV9	TRBD1	NA	TRBJ1-2	14	TGTGCCAGCAGGGGGACAGACTTGAACTATGGCTACACCTTC	CASRGTDLNYGYTF
TRBV12-3/TRBV12-4	NA	NA	TRBJ1-1	13	TGTGCCAGCAGTTTAGGGATCAACACTGAAGCTTTCTTT	CASSLGINTEAFF
TRBV6-5	NA	few	TRBJ1-2	13	TGTGCCAGCAGAAAAGACGGTGCGTTGGGCTACACCTTC	CASRKDGALGYTF
TRBV6-5	NA	NA	TRBJ1-1	13	TGTGCCAGCAGCTCAGGGATGAACACTGAAGCTTTCTTT	CASSSGMNTEAFF
TRBV7-9	NA	NA	TRBJ1-4	16	TGTGCCAGCAGCCCAGGGGAAACCATCTCGGGTGAAAAACTGTTTTTT	CASSPGETISGEKLFF
TRBV20-1	NA	NA	TRBJ1-5	13	TGCAGTGCTAGAAGGACAGGCAATCAGCCCCAGCATTTT	CSARRTGNQPQHF
TRBV21-1	NA	few	TRBJ2-3	17	TGTGCCAGCAGCGGCTGGGCCGGGACTAGGTCCGGGGATACGCAGTATTTT	CASSGWAGTRSGDTQYF
TRBV10-3	NA	NA	TRBJ1-6	17	TGTGCCATCAGTGAGTCGATGGAGAGAAGGGGTAATTCACCCCTCCACTTT	CAISESMERRGNSPLHF
TRBV28	TRBD2	NA	TRBJ2-5	16	TGTGCCAGCACAAACCCGGGACTAGCCTTCCAAGAGACCCAGTACTTC	CASTNPGLAFQETQYF
TRBV12-3/TRBV12-4	NA	NA	TRBJ2-1	16	TGTGCCAGCACCTCATCGGGTGCGGGACTCGGCAATGAGCAGTTCTTC	CASTSSGAGLGNEQFF
TRBV15	NA	NA	TRBJ1-5	16	TGTGCCACCAGCAGAGATCAGAGGGAAAAACATCAGCCCCAGCATTTT	CATSRDQREKHQPQHF
TRBV6-5	NA	NA	TRBJ2-4	12	TGTGCCAGCAGGGACGGGGCAAACATTCAGTACTTC	CASRDGANIQYF
TRBV29-1	NA	NA	TRBJ1-2	12	TGCAGCGTTTACACCAGAAACTATGGCTACACCTTC	CSVYTRNYGYTF
TRBV7-2	NA	NA	TRBJ1-1	13	TGTGCCAGCAGCTTAGTATCGGCCACTGAAGCTTTCTTT	CASSLVSATEAFF
TRBV12-3/TRBV12-4	NA	NA	TRBJ1-1	15	TGTGCCAGCAGGAAAGAACGGAACTTGAACACTGAAGCTTTCTTT	CASRKERNLNTEAFF
TRBV28	NA	NA	TRBJ2-7	9	TGTGCCAGCGGGATAGGGCGGTACTTC	CASGIGRYF
TRBV4-1	TRBD1	NA	TRBJ1-2	18	TGCGCCAGCAGCCTTCTCCGGGACAGAGCATCCCCAGTCTATGGCTACACCTTC	CASSLLRDRASPVYGYTF
TRBV7-9	NA	few	TRBJ1-2	17	TGTGCCAGCAGCTTCCGACAGTTTCGATCCCTTAACTATGGCTACACCTTC	CASSFRQFRSLNYGYTF
TRBV5-5	NA	once	TRBJ1-4	14	TGTGCCAGCAGCTCAGGGTTTGGTAATGAAAAACTGTTTTTT	CASSSGFGNEKLFF
TRBV28	TRBD1	once	TRBJ1-4	13	TGTGCCAGCAGTTCATACAGGGGTGAAAAACTGTTTTTT	CASSSYRGEKLFF
TRBV20-1	NA	NA	TRBJ2-7	14	TGCAGTGCTTCCCAAACCGGGGCCCCCTACGAGCAGTACTTC	CSASQTGAPYEQYF
TRBV5-1	TRBD1	NA	TRBJ1-1	14	TGCACCAGCAGCGAGGGACAGCCTAACACTGAAGCTTTCTTT	CTSSEGQPNTEAFF
TRBV7-9	NA	few	TRBJ1-2	14	TGTGCCAGCAGCTTAGCCCGGGACGCCTACGGCTACACCTTC	CASSLARDAYGYTF
TRBV4-2	NA	NA	TRBJ1-6	13	TGTGCCAGCAGCCAAGATAGGGAAGGACCCCTCCACTTT	CASSQDREGPLHF
TRBV29-1	NA	NA	TRBJ2-2	12	TGCAGCGTTGACCGTAACACCGGGGAGCTGTTTTTT	CSVDRNTGELFF
TRBV4-1	NA	NA	TRBJ2-2	14	TGCGCCACCTCGGGAGAGATGAACACCGGGGAGCTGTTTTTT	CATSGEMNTGELFF
TRBV5-1	NA	few	TRBJ1-1	16	TGCGCCAGCAGCTTGGGTTCAGGGGCTCGATGGACTGAAGCTTTCTTT	CASSLGSGARWTEAFF
TRBV15	TRBD1	NA	TRBJ1-4	15	TGTGCCACCAGCAGACCCGGACAGGGGAATGAAAAACTGTTTTTT	CATSRPGQGNEKLFF
TRBV7-6	NA	NA	TRBJ1-4	14	TGTGCCAGCAGCTTTTCGGATAGAGGTGAAAAACTGTTTTTT	CASSFSDRGEKLFF
TRBV3-1	NA	few	TRBJ1-5	15	TGTGCCAGCAGCCAGGACGGTTATAGCAATCAGCCCCAGCATTTT	CASSQDGYSNQPQHF
TRBV4-3	NA	NA	TRBJ1-1	15	TGCGCCAGCAGCCAAGAGTGGACAGAGAACACTGAAGCTTTCTTT	CASSQEWTENTEAFF
TRBV3-1	NA	NA	TRBJ1-4	15	TGTGCCAGCAGCCAAGCGGCAGGTCCTAATGAAAAACTGTTTTTT	CASSQAAGPNEKLFF
TRBV7-9	NA	NA	TRBJ1-2	15	TGTGCCAGCAGCTTAGCGGGAGGGGAGGCCTATGGCTACACCTTC	CASSLAGGEAYGYTF
TRBV5-5	NA	NA	TRBJ2-1	12	TGTGCCAGCAGCTTAGGCTCAAATGAGCAGTTCTTC	CASSLGSNEQFF
TRBV5-1	TRBD2	NA	TRBJ2-1	17	TGCGCCAGCAGTTCCATGGGGAGCGGGAGAGCCTACAATGAGCAGTTCTTC	CASSSMGSGRAYNEQFF
TRBV24-1	NA	NA	TRBJ1-2	11	TGTGCCACCAGTGCAGGTGGTGGCTACACCTTC	CATSAGGGYTF
TRBV6-5	NA	NA	TRBJ1-2	14	TGTGCCAGCAGTTACTCGATCGGGAACTATGGCTACACCTTC	CASSYSIGNYGYTF
TRBV29-1	NA	NA	TRBJ1-2	12	TGCAGCGTTCTTCAGGGGAACTATGGCTACACCTTC	CSVLQGNYGYTF
TRBV7-9	TRBD1	NA	TRBJ1-1	15	TGTGCCAGCAGCTCGAATCCGACAGGGCGAACTGAAGCTTTCTTT	CASSSNPTGRTEAFF
TRBV4-3	TRBD1	NA	TRBJ1-1	14	TGCGCCAGCAGCCGGGGACAGGTGAACACTGAAGCTTTCTTT	CASSRGQVNTEAFF
TRBV4-2	NA	NA	TRBJ2-7	15	TGTGCCAGCAGCCAAGAGGGATCTGGGGGATACGAGCAGTACTTC	CASSQEGSGGYEQYF
TRBV20-1	NA	few	TRBJ1-6	13	TGCAGTGCGGCAGCCGGGCGAAATTCACCCCTCCACTTT	CSAAAGRNSPLHF
TRBV7-6	NA	many	TRBJ1-5	13	TGTGCCAGCAGTGCTGAGAGCAATCAGCCCCAGCATTTT	CASSAESNQPQHF
TRBV29-1	TRBD1	few	TRBJ1-2	12	TGCAGCGCGCCGTACCGACAGGGTGGCTACACCTTC	CSAPYRQGGYTF